This paragraph reports one TCR beta chain. Its antigen is undetermined. The authors isolated CD4+ T cells after more than eight days of culture. Participants were vaccinated with two doses of either the BNT162b2 or mRNA-1273 vaccine. Half of the medium was exchanged for IL-2 medium on both days 3 and 7. Germline CDR1 is MNHEY and CDR2 is SVGAGI. CDR3 length equals 14 residues. With 7 bases removed from V and 3 bases from J, the gap between germline ends came to 15 bases. This specimen belongs to a study of vaccination effects on CD4 cells after COVID-19. The method was immunoSEQ multiplex PCR; TCRdb's version includes in-frame clones alone and lacks a portion of them. The sample contains roughly 41,000 clones, about two thirds of which appear only once.

The chain links TRBV6-5 to TRBJ1-1, with TRBD1 as a possible D gene (6 bases). Material: CD4+ T cells from PBMCs cultured without peptide, obtained after COVID-19 vaccination. The TCR sequence derives from a human donor who received a COVID-19 vaccine. The DNA for the CDR3 is TGTGCCAGCAACCCGCAGGCAGGGGACACTGAAGCTTTCTTT. Protein sequence: CASNPQAGDTEAFF.